Listed here are 9 T cell receptor beta chains from one sample, sequenced in a study of control samples from healthy donors and cancer patients. Using immunoSEQ multiplex PCR, the repertoire was profiled, and TCRdb retains in-frame clones only, with some absent. The table records about 160,000 clones, about 94% of them present only once. The sequenced sample consisted of blood. Receptors were obtained from a woman aged 35 to 49 in good health.

This chain links TRBV5-1 with TRBJ2-3; 9 bases are shared with TRBD2. This CDR3 is built from 16 residues. Germline CDR1 reads SGHRS; CDR2 reads YFSETQ. J was trimmed by 2 bases and V by 3 bases; bases with no gene match: 7. Here the CDR3 DNA reads TGCGCCAGCAGCTCCTCCCTAGCGGGACCCACAGATACGCAGTATTTT. This sequence encodes CASSSSLAGPTDTQYF.

The chain recombines TRBV11-2 with TRBJ1-4; 8 positions agree with TRBD1. This CDR3 is built from 16 residues. Germline loops: CDR1 SGHAT, CDR2 FQNNGV. The junction had 7 bases not matched to a gene; V was cut back by 5 bases and J by 2 bases. The CDR3 sequence is CASSRNYRGTNEKLFF. The CDR3 DNA reads TGTGCCAGCAGCCGCAACTACAGGGGGACTAATGAAAAACTGTTTTTT.

The chain is built from TRBV11-2 and TRBJ1-1; 8 nucleotides agree with TRBD1. Germline V lookup: CDR1 SGHAT, CDR2 FQNNGV. The CDR3 spans 17 residues. V was pared by 1 base and J by 5 bases, with 12 bases of the junction left unmatched. Written as DNA, the CDR3 is TGTGCCAGCAGCTTAGGAGGCAGGGGGCAATTGGGAACTGAAGCTTTCTTT. It yields the protein CASSLGGRGQLGTEAFF.

The V gene is TRBV11-2, the J gene TRBJ1-4; 10 bases match TRBD1. Germline V lookup: CDR1 SGHAT, CDR2 FQNNGV. CDR3 length: 15 residues. The V and J ends lost 5 bases and 6 bases, in that order; junction bases with no gene match: 6. The CDR3: CASSRTGGWDEKLFF. The CDR3 nucleotides read TGTGCCAGCAGCCGGACAGGGGGTTGGGATGAAAAACTGTTTTTT.

The chain links TRBV4-3 to TRBJ1-2; 7 nucleotides align to TRBD1. V lost 4 bases, J lost 2 bases, and 7 bases stayed unmatched. The CDR3 length is 15 residues. Germline assignment: CDR1 LGHNA and CDR2 YSLEER. The CDR3 region is CASSLNPGQNYGYTF. The DNA of the CDR3 is TGCGCCAGCAGCCTAAACCCGGGACAGAACTATGGCTACACCTTC.

This clone was seen only once. The rearrangement uses TRBV25-1 and TRBJ2-5; 7 nucleotides line up with TRBD1. V trimming: 2 bases; J trimming: 4 bases; junction bases outside the gene matches: 13. Germline V gene lookup returns CDR1 MGHDK and CDR2 SYGVNS. The length of the CDR3 is 17 residues. DNA for the CDR3: TGTGCCAGCAGTGAAAACCCAAGGACAGGCCCCGGAGAGACCCAGTACTTC. Protein: CASSENPRTGPGETQYF. Drawing the rest from reference TRBV25-1 and TRBJ2-5, the complete variable domain is EADIYQTPRYLVIGTGKKITLECSQTMGHDKMYWYQQDPGMELHLIHYSYGVNSTEKGDLSSESTVSRIRTEHFPLTLESARPSHTSQYLCASSENPRTGPGETQYFGPGTRLLVL.

This clone was seen a single time. The CDR3: CASSIEPLGGRETQYF. The DNA for the CDR3 is TGTGCCAGTAGTATAGAGCCGCTAGGAGGTCGGGAGACCCAGTACTTC. The chain couples TRBV19 to TRBJ2-5, with D tentatively TRBD2 (5 bases). CDR1 is LNHDA and CDR2 is SQIVND in the germline V gene (reference sequence). CDR3 length equals 16 residues. V lost 0 bases to trimming and J lost 5 bases, with 16 bases between them.

The chain couples TRBV6-5 to TRBJ1-5; D remains ambiguous. Germline CDR1 MNHEY, CDR2 SVGAGI. This CDR3 contains 13 residues. Trimming pared 6 bases from V and 10 bases from J, leaving 16 bases between. The chain's CDR3 is CASRMGREGPQHF. CDR3 DNA: TGTGCCAGCAGAATGGGAAGGGAAGGTCCCCAGCATTTT.

This clone was detected a few times. The CDR3 loop is CASSPEQLTGELFF. The CDR3 DNA sequence: TGTGCCAGCTCACCAGAACAGTTAACCGGGGAGCTGTTTTTT. The chain is built from TRBV18 and TRBJ2-2, with unresolved D. The CDR3 is 14 residues long. V was pared by 2 bases and J by 5 bases, with 9 bases between. The V gene's germline CDR1 is KGHSH and CDR2 LQKENI.